This TCR beta chain stems from a study of memory B cells and T cells in multiple sclerosis. Regarding the study as a whole: Shared clonotype counts depended on differing compartment clone-set sizes and were normalized.

Trimming pared 7 bases from V and 5 bases from J, leaving 17 bases between. The CDR3 length is 14 residues. The V gene's germline CDR1 is ENHRY and CDR2 SYGVKD. Assay: immunoSEQ multiplex PCR; the TCRdb copy retains only in-frame clones and omits some. The repertoire holds about 32,000 clones, with 86% as singletons. To note about this clone: No antigen is known for it.

Stimulus-free culture yielded autoproliferating CFSE-dim and non-proliferating CFSE-high T cells, each sequenced separately. Roughly 5x10^7 CFSE-labeled PBMCs were cultured 6 to 7 days unstimulated, then replicate wells were pooled. Without exogenous stimuli, around 0.55 uM CFSE-labeled PBMCs were cultured serum-free. V is TRBV10-3 and J is TRBJ1-2; tentative D call: TRBD1 (6 bases). This receptor was taken from a human donor with multiple sclerosis. Sequenced: PBMCs from blood kept in culture. The CDR3: CAITPLTGQYGYTF. CDR3 bases: TGTGCCATCACGCCCCTCACAGGGCAGTATGGCTACACCTTC.